This T cell receptor beta chain stems from a study of blood T cell repertoires in COVID-19. The CDR3 runs to 17 residues. V lost 0 bases to trimming and J lost 4 bases, with 17 bases between them. Germline V gene sequence: CDR1 SGHRS, CDR2 YFSETQ. Profiling relied on immunoSEQ multiplex PCR, and the TCRdb table lists in-frame clones only, not all of them. The table has about 290,000 clones, roughly nine tenths seen once. This rearrangement joins TRBV5-1 to TRBJ1-5; the D gene is possibly TRBD1 (5 bases). Sample: PBMCs or T cells enriched from blood (not recorded which). The receptor comes from a woman between 35 and 50 years old who had recovered from COVID-19. CDR3 protein: CASSLGPGSGDNQPQHF. The CDR3 region has the DNA TGCGCCAGCAGCTTGGGTCCAGGGTCAGGAGATAATCAGCCCCAGCATTTT.